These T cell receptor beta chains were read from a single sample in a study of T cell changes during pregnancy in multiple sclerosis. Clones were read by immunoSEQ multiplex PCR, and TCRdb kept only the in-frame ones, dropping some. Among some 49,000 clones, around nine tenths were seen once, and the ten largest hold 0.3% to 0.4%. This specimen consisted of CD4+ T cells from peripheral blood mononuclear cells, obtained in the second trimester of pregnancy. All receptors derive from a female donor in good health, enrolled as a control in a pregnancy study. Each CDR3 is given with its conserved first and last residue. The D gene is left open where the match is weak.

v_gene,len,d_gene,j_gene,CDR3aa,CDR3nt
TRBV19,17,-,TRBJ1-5,CASSIVGSVLGGQPQHF,TGTGCCAGTAGTATAGTCGGGTCAGTGTTAGGTGGGCAGCCCCAGCATTTT
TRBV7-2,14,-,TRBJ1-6,CASTQTLHASPLHF,TGTGCCAGCACCCAGACACTTCATGCTTCACCCCTCCACTTT
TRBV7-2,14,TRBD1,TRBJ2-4,CASSPGTGDYIQYF,TGTGCCAGCAGCCCCGGGACAGGGGATTACATTCAGTACTTC
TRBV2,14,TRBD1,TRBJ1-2,CASYRDSYLEGYTF,TGTGCCAGCTACCGGGACAGTTACCTGGAGGGCTACACCTTC
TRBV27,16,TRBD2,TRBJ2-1,CASSPLGQGGNNEQFF,TGTGCCAGCAGTCCTTTGGGGCAGGGAGGGAACAATGAGCAGTTCTTC
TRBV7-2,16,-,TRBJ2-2,CASSLVVTAITGELFF,TGTGCCAGCAGCTTAGTGGTGACAGCGATCACCGGGGAGCTGTTTTTT
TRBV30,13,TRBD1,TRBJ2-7,CAWTGTGVGEQYF,TGTGCCTGGACCGGGACAGGGGTTGGTGAGCAGTACTTC
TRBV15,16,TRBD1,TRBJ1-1,CATSRDRVFMNTEAFF,TGTGCCACCAGCCGGGACAGGGTCTTCATGAACACTGAAGCTTTCTTT
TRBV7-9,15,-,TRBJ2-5,CASSLVVSGGQTQYF,TGTGCCAGCAGCTTAGTGGTATCCGGGGGACAGACCCAGTACTTC
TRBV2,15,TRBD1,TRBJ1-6,CASRRDRDVVSPLHF,TGTGCCAGCAGAAGGGACAGGGACGTTGTTTCACCCCTCCACTTT
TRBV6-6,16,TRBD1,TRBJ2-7,CASSYLGQGISYEQYF,TGTGCCAGCAGTTACCTAGGACAGGGTATTTCCTACGAGCAGTACTTC
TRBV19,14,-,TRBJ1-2,CASSNPSNHYGYTF,TGTGCCAGTAGTAACCCTAGCAATCACTATGGCTACACCTTC
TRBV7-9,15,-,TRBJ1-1,CASSRLQGGYTEAFF,TGTGCCAGCAGCCGACTACAGGGAGGGTACACTGAAGCTTTCTTT
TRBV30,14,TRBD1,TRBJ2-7,CAWSWDRASYEQYF,TGTGCCTGGAGTTGGGACAGGGCCTCCTACGAGCAGTACTTC
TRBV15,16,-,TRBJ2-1,CATSRDAGQPYNEQFF,TGTGCCACCAGCAGAGATGCGGGACAGCCCTACAATGAGCAGTTCTTC
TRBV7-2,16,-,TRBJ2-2,CASSLRHLANTGELFF,TGTGCCAGCAGCTTAAGACACCTCGCGAACACCGGGGAGCTGTTTTTT
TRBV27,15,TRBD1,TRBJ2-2,CASRSGTGGTGELFF,TGTGCCAGCAGATCCGGGACAGGGGGGACCGGGGAGCTGTTTTTT
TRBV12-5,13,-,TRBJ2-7,CASGLATNWTVGF,TGTGCTAGTGGTTTGGCGACAAATTGGACAGTGGGATTC
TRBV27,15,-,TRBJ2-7,CASSHGGTASYEQYF,TGTGCCAGCAGTCACGGAGGGACCGCATCCTACGAGCAGTACTTC
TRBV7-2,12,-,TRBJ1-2,CASKPGEAGYTF,TGTGCCAGCAAACCCGGTGAGGCTGGCTACACCTTC
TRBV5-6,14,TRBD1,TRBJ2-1,CASSTGTGGNEQFF,TGTGCCAGCAGCACCGGGACAGGAGGGAATGAGCAGTTCTTC
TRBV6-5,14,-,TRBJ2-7,CASSPTGASYEQYF,TGTGCCAGCAGCCCGACAGGAGCCTCCTACGAGCAGTACTTC
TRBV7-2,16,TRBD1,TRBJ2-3,CASSGDGQASTDTQYF,TGTGCCAGCAGCGGAGATGGACAGGCTAGCACAGATACGCAGTATTTT
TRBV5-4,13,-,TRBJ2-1,CASSLQGPNEQFF,TGTGCCAGCAGCTTACAGGGACCCAATGAGCAGTTCTTC
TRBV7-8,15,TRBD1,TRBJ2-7,CASSLPGTVTYEQYF,TGTGCCAGCAGCTTACCTGGGACAGTGACTTACGAGCAGTACTTC
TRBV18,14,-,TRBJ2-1,CASSPAGNYNEQFF,TGTGCCAGCTCACCGGCAGGGAATTACAATGAGCAGTTCTTC
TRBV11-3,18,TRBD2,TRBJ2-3,CASSLGQRGASSTDTQYF,TGTGCCAGCAGCTTAGGTCAGCGGGGGGCCTCTAGCACAGATACGCAGTATTTT
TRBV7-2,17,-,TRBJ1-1,CASSQLAGGIMNTEAFF,TGTGCCAGCAGCCAACTAGCCGGGGGTATTATGAACACTGAAGCTTTCTTT